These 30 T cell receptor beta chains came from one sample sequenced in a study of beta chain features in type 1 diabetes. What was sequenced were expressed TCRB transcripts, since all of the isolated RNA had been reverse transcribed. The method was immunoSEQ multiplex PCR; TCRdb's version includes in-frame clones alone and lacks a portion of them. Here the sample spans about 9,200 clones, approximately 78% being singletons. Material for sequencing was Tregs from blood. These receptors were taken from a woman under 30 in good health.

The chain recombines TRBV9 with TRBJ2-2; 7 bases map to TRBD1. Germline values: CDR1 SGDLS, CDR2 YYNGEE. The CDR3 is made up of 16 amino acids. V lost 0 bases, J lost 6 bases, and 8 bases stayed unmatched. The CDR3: CASSVVGRGQAGELFF. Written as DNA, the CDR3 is TGTGCCAGCAGCGTAGTAGGAAGGGGGCAGGCCGGGGAGCTGTTTTTT.

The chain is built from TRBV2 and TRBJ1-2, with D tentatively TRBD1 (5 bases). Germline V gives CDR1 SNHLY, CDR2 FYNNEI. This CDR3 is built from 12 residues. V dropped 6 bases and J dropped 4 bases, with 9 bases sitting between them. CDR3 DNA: TGTGCCAGCAGGGGGCTCGGCTATGGCTACACCTTC. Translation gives CASRGLGYGYTF.

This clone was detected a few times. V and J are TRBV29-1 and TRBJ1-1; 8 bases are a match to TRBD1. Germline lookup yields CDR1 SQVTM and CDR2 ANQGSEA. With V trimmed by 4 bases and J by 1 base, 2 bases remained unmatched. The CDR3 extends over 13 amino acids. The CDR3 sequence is CSVGQGANTEAFF. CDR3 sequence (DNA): TGCAGCGTTGGGCAGGGGGCGAACACTGAAGCTTTCTTT.

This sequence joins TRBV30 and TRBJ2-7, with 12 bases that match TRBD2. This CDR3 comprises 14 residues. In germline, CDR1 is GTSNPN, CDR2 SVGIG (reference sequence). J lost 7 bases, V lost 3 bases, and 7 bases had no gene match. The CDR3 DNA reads TGTGCCTGGAGAGCGGTACTAGCGGGGGGTGAGCAGTACTTC. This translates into CAWRAVLAGGEQYF.

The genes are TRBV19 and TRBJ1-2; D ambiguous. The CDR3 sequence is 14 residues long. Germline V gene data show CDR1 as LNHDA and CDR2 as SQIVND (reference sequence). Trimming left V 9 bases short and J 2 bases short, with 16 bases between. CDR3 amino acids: CASRAGSRNYGYTF. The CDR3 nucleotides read TGTGCCAGCAGAGCGGGGAGCAGGAACTATGGCTACACCTTC.

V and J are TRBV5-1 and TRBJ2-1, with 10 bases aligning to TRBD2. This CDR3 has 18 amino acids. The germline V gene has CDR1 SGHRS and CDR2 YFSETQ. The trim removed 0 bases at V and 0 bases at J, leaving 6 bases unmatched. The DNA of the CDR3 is TGCGCCAGCAGCTTGGGTATACTAGCGGGGCGCTCCTACAATGAGCAGTTCTTC. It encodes CASSLGILAGRSYNEQFF.

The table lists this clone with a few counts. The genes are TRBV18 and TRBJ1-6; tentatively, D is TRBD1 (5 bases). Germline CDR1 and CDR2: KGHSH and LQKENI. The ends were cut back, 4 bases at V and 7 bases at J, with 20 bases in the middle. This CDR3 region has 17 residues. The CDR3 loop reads CASSHRSPRAGNSPLHF. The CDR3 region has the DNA TGTGCCAGCTCACACCGTTCGCCCAGGGCGGGAAATTCACCCCTCCACTTT.

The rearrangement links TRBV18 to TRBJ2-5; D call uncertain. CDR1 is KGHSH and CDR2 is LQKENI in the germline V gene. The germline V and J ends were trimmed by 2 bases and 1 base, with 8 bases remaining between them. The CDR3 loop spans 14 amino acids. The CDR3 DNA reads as TGTGCCAGCTCACCAATCCCGAGCCAAGAGACCCAGTACTTC. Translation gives CASSPIPSQETQYF.

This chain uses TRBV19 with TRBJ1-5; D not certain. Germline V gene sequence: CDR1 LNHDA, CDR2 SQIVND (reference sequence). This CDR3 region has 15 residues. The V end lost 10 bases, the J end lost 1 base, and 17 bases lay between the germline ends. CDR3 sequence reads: CATAVRTGSNQPQHF. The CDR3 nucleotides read TGTGCCACCGCCGTCAGGACGGGGAGCAATCAGCCCCAGCATTTT. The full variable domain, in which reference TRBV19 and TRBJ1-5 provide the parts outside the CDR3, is DGGITQSPKYLFRKEGQNVTLSCEQNLNHDAMYWYRQDPGQGLRLIYYSQIVNDFQKGDIAEGYSVSREKKESFPLTVTSAQKNPTAFYLCATAVRTGSNQPQHFGDGTRLSIL.

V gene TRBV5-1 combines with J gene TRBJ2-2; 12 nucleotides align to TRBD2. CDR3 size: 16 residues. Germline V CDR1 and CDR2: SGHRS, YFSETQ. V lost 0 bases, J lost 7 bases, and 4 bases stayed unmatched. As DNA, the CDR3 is TGCGCCAGCAGCTTGGGACTAGCGGGAGAAAACGGGGAGCTGTTTTTT. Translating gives CASSLGLAGENGELFF.

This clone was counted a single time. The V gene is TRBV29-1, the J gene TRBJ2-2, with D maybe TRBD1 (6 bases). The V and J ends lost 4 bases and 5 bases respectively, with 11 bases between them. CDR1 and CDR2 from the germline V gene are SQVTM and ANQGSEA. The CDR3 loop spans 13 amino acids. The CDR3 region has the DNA TGCAGCGTTGCTGGGACATTTACCGGGGAGCTGTTTTTT. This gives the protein CSVAGTFTGELFF.

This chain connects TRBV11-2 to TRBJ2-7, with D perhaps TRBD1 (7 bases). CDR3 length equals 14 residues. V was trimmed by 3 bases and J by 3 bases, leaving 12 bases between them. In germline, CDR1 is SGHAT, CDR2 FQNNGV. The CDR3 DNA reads TGTGCCAGCAGCTTTCAGGGGGGCGGCTACGAGCAGTACTTC. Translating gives CASSFQGGGYEQYF.

CDR3 nucleotide sequence: TGTGCCAGCACCGAATGGGGGGGAACCTCCTACGAGCAGTACTTC. This sequence encodes CASTEWGGTSYEQYF. The V call is TRBV6-1, the J call TRBJ2-7; 7 nucleotides agree with TRBD2. Per germline, CDR1 MNHNS and CDR2 SASEGT. This CDR3 is 15 amino acids long. The V segment lost 7 bases and the J segment 0 bases; nucleotides outside the gene matches: 9.

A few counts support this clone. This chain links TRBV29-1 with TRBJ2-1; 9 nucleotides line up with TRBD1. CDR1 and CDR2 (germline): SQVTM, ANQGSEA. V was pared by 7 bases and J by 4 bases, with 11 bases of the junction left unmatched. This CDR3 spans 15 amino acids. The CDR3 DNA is TGCAGCGCCGGGACAGGGCGAAGGGGGTACAATGAGCAGTTCTTC. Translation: CSAGTGRRGYNEQFF.

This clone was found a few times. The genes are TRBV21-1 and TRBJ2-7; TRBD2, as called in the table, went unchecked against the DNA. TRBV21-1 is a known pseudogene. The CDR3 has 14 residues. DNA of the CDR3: TGTGCCAGCAGCAAAGTTTGGCGGGTCTACGAGCAGTACTTC. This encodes CASSKVWRVYEQYF.

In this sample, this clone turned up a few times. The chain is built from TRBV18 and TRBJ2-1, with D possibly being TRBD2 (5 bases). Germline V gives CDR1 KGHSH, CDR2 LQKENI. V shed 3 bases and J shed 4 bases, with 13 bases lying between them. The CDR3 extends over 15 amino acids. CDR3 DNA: TGTGCCAGCTCACCGGGTCTAGGGAGTTACAATGAGCAGTTCTTC. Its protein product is CASSPGLGSYNEQFF.

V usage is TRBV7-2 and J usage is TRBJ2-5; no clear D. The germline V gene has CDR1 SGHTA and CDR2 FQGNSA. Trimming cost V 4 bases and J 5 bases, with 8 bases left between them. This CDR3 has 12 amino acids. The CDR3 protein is CASSYMEETQYF. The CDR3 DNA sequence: TGTGCCAGCAGCTACATGGAGGAGACCCAGTACTTC.

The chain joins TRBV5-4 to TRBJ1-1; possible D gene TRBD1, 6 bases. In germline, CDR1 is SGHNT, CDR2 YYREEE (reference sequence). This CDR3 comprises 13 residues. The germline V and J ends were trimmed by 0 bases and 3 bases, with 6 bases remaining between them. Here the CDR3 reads CASSLGTDTEAFF. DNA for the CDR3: TGTGCCAGCAGCTTGGGGACAGACACTGAAGCTTTCTTT.

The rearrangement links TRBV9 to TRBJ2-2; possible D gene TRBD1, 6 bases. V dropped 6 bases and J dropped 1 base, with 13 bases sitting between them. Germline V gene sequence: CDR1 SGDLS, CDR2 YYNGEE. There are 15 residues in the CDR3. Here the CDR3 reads CASTKEQGNTGELFF. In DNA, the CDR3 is TGTGCCAGCACGAAGGAACAGGGGAACACCGGGGAGCTGTTTTTT.

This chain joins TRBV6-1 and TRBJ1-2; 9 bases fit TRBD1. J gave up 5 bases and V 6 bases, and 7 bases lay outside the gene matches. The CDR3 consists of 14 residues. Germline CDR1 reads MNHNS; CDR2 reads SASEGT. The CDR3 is CASRGTGRWYGYTF. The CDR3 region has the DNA TGTGCCAGCAGGGGGACAGGGCGCTGGTATGGCTACACCTTC.

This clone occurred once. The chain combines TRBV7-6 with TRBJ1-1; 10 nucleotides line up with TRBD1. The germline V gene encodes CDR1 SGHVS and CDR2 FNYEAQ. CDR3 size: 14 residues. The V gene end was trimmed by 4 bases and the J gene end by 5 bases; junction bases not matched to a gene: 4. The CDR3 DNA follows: TGTGCCAGCAGCTCGGACAGGGGGTCGACTGAAGCTTTCTTT. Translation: CASSSDRGSTEAFF. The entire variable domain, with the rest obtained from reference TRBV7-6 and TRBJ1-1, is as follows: GAGVSQSPRYKVTKRGQDVALRCDPISGHVSLYWYRQALGQGPEFLTYFNYEAQQDKSGLPNDRFSAERPEGSISTLTIQRTEQRDSAMYRCASSSDRGSTEAFFGQGTRLTVV.

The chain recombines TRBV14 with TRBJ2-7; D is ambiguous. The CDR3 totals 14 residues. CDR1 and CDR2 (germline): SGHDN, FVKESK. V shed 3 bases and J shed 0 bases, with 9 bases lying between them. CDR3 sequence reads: CASSQRGSSYEQYF. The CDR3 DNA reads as TGTGCCAGCAGCCAGCGCGGCAGCTCCTACGAGCAGTACTTC.

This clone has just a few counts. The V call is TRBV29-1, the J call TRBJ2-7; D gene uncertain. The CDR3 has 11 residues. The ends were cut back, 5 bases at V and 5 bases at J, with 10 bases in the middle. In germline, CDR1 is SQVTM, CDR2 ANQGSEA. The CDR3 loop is CSVSPPHEQYF. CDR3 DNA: TGCAGCGTTTCTCCTCCCCACGAGCAGTACTTC.

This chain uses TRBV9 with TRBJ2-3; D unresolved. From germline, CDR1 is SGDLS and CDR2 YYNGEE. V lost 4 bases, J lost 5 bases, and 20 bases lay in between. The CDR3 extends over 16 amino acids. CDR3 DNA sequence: TGTGCCAGCAGCTCAGAGGTATTTGCTCTGGGAGATACGCAGTATTTT. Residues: CASSSEVFALGDTQYF.

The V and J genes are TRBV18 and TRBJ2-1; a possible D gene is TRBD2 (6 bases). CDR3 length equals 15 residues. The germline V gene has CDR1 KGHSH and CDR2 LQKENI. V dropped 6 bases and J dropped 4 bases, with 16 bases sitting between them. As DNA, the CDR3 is TGTGCCAGCTCTACCGCGGCGGGGCCGTACAATGAGCAGTTCTTC. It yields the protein CASSTAAGPYNEQFF.

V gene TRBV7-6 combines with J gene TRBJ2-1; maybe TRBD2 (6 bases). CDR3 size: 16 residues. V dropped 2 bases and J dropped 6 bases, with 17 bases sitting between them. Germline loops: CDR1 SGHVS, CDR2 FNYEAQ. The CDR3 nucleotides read TGTGCCAGCAGCTTACTCACCGGGACTCCCCTCAATGAGCAGTTCTTC. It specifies CASSLLTGTPLNEQFF.

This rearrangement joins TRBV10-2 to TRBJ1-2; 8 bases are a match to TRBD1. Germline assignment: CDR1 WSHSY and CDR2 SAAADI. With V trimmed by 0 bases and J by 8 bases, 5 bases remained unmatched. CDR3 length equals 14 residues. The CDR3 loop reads CASSESTGVSGYTF. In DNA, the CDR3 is TGCGCCAGCAGTGAGTCGACAGGGGTGAGCGGCTACACCTTC.

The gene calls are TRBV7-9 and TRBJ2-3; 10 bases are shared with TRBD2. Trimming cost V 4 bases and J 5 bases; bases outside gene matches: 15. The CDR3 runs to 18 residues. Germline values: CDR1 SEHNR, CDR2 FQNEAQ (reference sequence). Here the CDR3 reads CASSSARVSSGSGDTQYF. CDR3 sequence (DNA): TGTGCCAGCAGCTCCGCACGCGTATCTAGCGGGAGTGGAGATACGCAGTATTTT. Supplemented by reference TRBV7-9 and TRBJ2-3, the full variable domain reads DTGVSQNPRHKITKRGQNVTFRCDPISEHNRLYWYRQTLGQGPEFLTYFQNEAQLEKSRLLSDRFSAERPKGSFSTLEIQRTEQGDSAMYLCASSSARVSSGSGDTQYFGPGTRLTVL.

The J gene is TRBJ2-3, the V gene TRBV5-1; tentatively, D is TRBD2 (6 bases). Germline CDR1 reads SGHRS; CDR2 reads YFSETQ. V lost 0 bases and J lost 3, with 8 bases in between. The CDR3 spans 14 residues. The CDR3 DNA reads TGCGCCAGCAGCTTGGTAGGGACTACAGATACGCAGTATTTT. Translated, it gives CASSLVGTTDTQYF.

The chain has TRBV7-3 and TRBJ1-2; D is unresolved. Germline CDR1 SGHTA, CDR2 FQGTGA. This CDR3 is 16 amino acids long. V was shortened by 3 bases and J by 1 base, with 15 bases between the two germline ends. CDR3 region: CASSLGRLTHNYGYTF. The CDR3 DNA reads TGTGCCAGCAGCTTGGGAAGACTAACTCATAACTATGGCTACACCTTC.